This T cell receptor beta chain is drawn from a study of post-analysis software for immune sequencing data. Study as a whole: Clinical courses comprised relapsing-remitting, secondary progressive and progressive-relapsing multiple sclerosis. Whole-study results and caveats: Five TRBV segments, including TRBV5-6, TRBV5-1 and TRBV20-1, were more frequent in patients than controls.

Germline lookup yields CDR1 MNHNY and CDR2 SVGAGI (reference sequence). CDR3 size: 15 residues. V was clipped by 7 bases and J by 6 bases; unmatched bases: 12. As for this clonotype: Its antigen remains unknown.

Tagging with unique molecular identifiers was a feature of the TCR beta cDNA libraries. TCRdb re-analysed the PCR reads in MiXCR, keeping a single row per CDR3 protein. The sample records approximately 730,000 distinct CDR3 sequences, 30% being singletons. The clonotype was recovered from a girl aged 5-17 years with multiple sclerosis. The V and J genes are TRBV6-6 and TRBJ1-2, with TRBD1 matching over 9 bases. Sequencing was carried out using blood. CDR3 sequence: CASIDRDRDSHGYTF. CDR3 sequence (DNA): TGTGCCAGCATCGACCGGGACAGGGATTCTCATGGCTACACCTTC.